The 30 T cell receptor beta chains below all came from one sample that was sequenced in a study of CD4+ T cells in melanoma. Assay used: immunoSEQ multiplex PCR; TCRdb lists only in-frame clones, some missing. The sample consists of 110,000 to 150,000 clones, around nine tenths of them appearing once. The receptors were sampled from a human donor with melanoma.

The chain couples TRBV2 to TRBJ1-6; 8 bases are shared with TRBD1. Germline-derived CDR1 and CDR2 are SNHLY and FYNNEI. Trimming took 6 bases from V and 13 from J; bases not matched to a gene: 8. The length of the CDR3 is 13 residues. The CDR3 spells CASRGTGDSPLHF. In nucleotides, the CDR3 is TGTGCCAGCAGGGGGACAGGTGACTCGCCCCTCCACTTT.

The gene calls are TRBV10-1 and TRBJ1-1, with TRBD1 identical over 8 bases. The germline gives CDR1 WNHNN, CDR2 SYGVQD (reference sequence). The CDR3 sequence is 13 residues long. The V segment lost 6 bases and the J segment 3 bases; nucleotides outside the gene matches: 3. The CDR3 DNA follows: TGCGCCAGCAGCTTGGACAGGGACACTGAAGCTTTCTTT. Amino acid sequence: CASSLDRDTEAFF.

The V gene is TRBV25-1, the J gene TRBJ1-6; 7 bases are a match to TRBD1. From germline, CDR1 is MGHDK and CDR2 SYGVNS. There are 14 residues in the CDR3. V trimming: 3 bases; J trimming: 9 bases; junction bases outside the gene matches: 5. For the CDR3, the DNA is TGTGCCAGCAGTGAGGGAGCAGGGGGTTCACCCCTCCACTTT. Translating gives CASSEGAGGSPLHF.

V and J are TRBV18 and TRBJ1-4; no firm D call. The CDR3 covers 13 residues. Germline CDR1 is KGHSH and CDR2 is LQKENI. V shed 6 bases and J shed 5 bases, with 10 bases lying between them. The CDR3 loop is CASSGLVNEKLFF. In nucleotides, the CDR3 is TGTGCCAGCTCTGGTCTCGTAAATGAAAAACTGTTTTTT.

J is TRBJ1-5 and V is TRBV18; tentatively, D is TRBD1 (5 bases). This CDR3 contains 13 residues. Trimming removed 3 bases at V and 6 bases at J, with 9 bases between. CDR1 and CDR2 (germline): KGHSH, LQKENI. The CDR3 reads CASSPGGFQPQHF. In DNA, the CDR3 is TGTGCCAGCTCACCGGGGGGATTTCAGCCCCAGCATTTT. The entire variable domain, with the rest obtained from reference TRBV18 and TRBJ1-5, is as follows: NAGVMQNPRHLVRRRGQEARLRCSPMKGHSHVYWYRQLPEEGLKFMVYLQKENIIDESGMPKERFSAEFPKEGPSILRIQQVVRGDSAAYFCASSPGGFQPQHFGDGTRLSIL.

The genes are TRBV11-2 and TRBJ2-1; no clear D. The CDR3 runs to 14 residues. The V end was cut by 1 base, the J end by 9 bases, with 13 bases between. CDR1 is SGHAT and CDR2 is FQNNGV in the germline V gene. CDR3 sequence (DNA): TGTGCCAGCAGCTTAGTAGGAGATTCGGGTGAGCAGTTCTTC. Protein product: CASSLVGDSGEQFF.

The chain joins TRBV11-3 to TRBJ2-2; 7 bases fit TRBD1. The germline gives CDR1 SGHNT, CDR2 YENEEA. V lost 5 bases and J lost 5; bases outside the gene matches: 20. The CDR3 runs 19 residues. The CDR3 here is CASSQPIEWGQLRTGELFF. CDR3 bases: TGTGCCAGCAGCCAGCCCATCGAGTGGGGACAGCTCAGGACCGGGGAGCTGTTTTTT.

The chain recombines TRBV9 with TRBJ2-7; D remains unclear. The CDR3 has 14 amino acids. The V gene lost 3 bases and the J gene lost 3 bases, with 13 bases spanning the gap. The germline gives CDR1 SGDLS, CDR2 YYNGEE. CDR3 residues: CASSAPNMDYEQYF. DNA of the CDR3: TGTGCCAGCAGCGCCCCAAACATGGACTACGAGCAGTACTTC.

V gene TRBV2 combines with J gene TRBJ2-2; 8 bases are shared with TRBD2. Germline values: CDR1 SNHLY, CDR2 FYNNEI. V shed 6 bases, J shed 4 bases, and the junction held 13 bases outside the gene matches. The CDR3 has 17 amino acids. The CDR3 region has the DNA TGTGCCAGCAGGAGCATGGGCGGGGGGCGAGGCACCGGGGAGCTGTTTTTT. It encodes CASRSMGGGRGTGELFF. The variable domain in full, completed from reference TRBV2 and TRBJ2-2, reads EPEVTQTPSHQVTQMGQEVILRCVPISNHLYFYWYRQILGQKVEFLVSFYNNEISEKSEIFDDQFSVERPDGSNFTLKIRSTKLEDSAMYFCASRSMGGGRGTGELFFGEGSRLTVL.

The rearrangement uses TRBV5-1 and TRBJ2-5; D may match TRBD1 or TRBD2 (5 bases each). V lost 5 bases and J 2 bases, leaving 10 bases between the germline ends. Germline CDR1 SGHRS, CDR2 YFSETQ. CDR3 length: 13 amino acids. The CDR3 loop reads CASRMGVQETQYF. In DNA, the CDR3 is TGCGCCAGCAGGATGGGGGTACAAGAGACCCAGTACTTC. The variable domain in full, completed from reference TRBV5-1 and TRBJ2-5, reads KAGVTQTPRYLIKTRGQQVTLSCSPISGHRSVSWYQQTPGQGLQFLFEYFSETQRNKGNFPGRFSGRQFSNSRSEMNVSTLELGDSALYLCASRMGVQETQYFGPGTRLLVL.

The DNA of the CDR3 is TGTGCCAGTAGTATCAATGGGGGAAATTCACCCCTCCACTTT. Amino acids: CASSINGGNSPLHF. The chain has TRBV19 and TRBJ1-6; possible D gene TRBD1, 5 bases. The germline V and J ends were trimmed by 3 bases and 7 bases, with 10 bases remaining between them. Germline-derived CDR1 and CDR2 are LNHDA and SQIVND (reference sequence). The CDR3 is 14 amino acids.

The V gene is TRBV11-1, the J gene TRBJ1-2; a weak D match, TRBD1 (6 bases). The germline gives CDR1 SGHAT, CDR2 FQDESV (reference sequence). The CDR3 sequence is 14 residues long. V lost 5 bases, J lost 4 bases, and 14 bases lay in between. The CDR3 spells CASSQRSGAYGYTF. CDR3 DNA: TGTGCCAGCAGCCAGCGGTCAGGGGCCTATGGCTACACCTTC.

The chain links TRBV5-1 to TRBJ1-1; D may be TRBD1 (6 bases). The germline V gene encodes CDR1 SGHRS and CDR2 YFSETQ. This CDR3 has 14 residues. Between the trimmed V and J ends, which lost 4 bases and 3 bases, there was a span of 13 bases. The DNA of the CDR3 is TGCGCCAGCAGCGAACAGGGTTGGCACACTGAAGCTTTCTTT. Translation: CASSEQGWHTEAFF.

The rearrangement links TRBV7-9 to TRBJ1-6; D is unclear. The CDR3 has 14 residues. Germline V lookup: CDR1 SEHNR, CDR2 FQNEAQ (reference sequence). V lost 5 bases and J lost 14, with 19 bases in between. The CDR3 is CASSPLGVASALHF. In DNA, the CDR3 is TGTGCCAGCAGCCCCCTAGGTGTCGCTTCGGCCCTCCACTTT.

The chain employs TRBV5-1 and TRBJ2-7; 9 nucleotides agree with TRBD2. Germline V lookup: CDR1 SGHRS, CDR2 YFSETQ. CDR3 size: 16 residues. The J segment lost 0 bases and the V segment lost 2 bases, leaving 6 bases of the junction unmatched. CDR3 nucleotides: TGCGCCAGCAGCTTCCTTAGCGGGGGTGGCTCCTACGAGCAGTACTTC. This sequence encodes CASSFLSGGGSYEQYF.

This sequence joins TRBV10-3 and TRBJ2-3; D unresolved. V was clipped by 6 bases and J by 3 bases, with 10 bases between them. CDR1 is ENHRY, CDR2 SYGVKD, per germline. CDR3 length: 13 amino acids. CDR3 protein: CAISKDGTDTQYF. The DNA of the CDR3 is TGTGCCATCAGCAAGGACGGAACAGATACGCAGTATTTT.

The J gene is TRBJ2-3, the V gene TRBV5-1; D is uncertain. Trimming stripped 4 bases from V and 6 bases from J, with 9 bases between. Germline V gene data show CDR1 as SGHRS and CDR2 as YFSETQ. The CDR3 consists of 12 residues. Here the CDR3 DNA reads TGCGCCAGCAGCCCCCTCGGGGATACGCAGTATTTT. This gives the protein CASSPLGDTQYF.

J is TRBJ2-2 and V is TRBV5-4; no firm D call. CDR3 size: 14 residues. V lost 7 bases to trimming and J lost 1 base, with 11 bases between them. Germline CDR1 reads SGHNT; CDR2 reads YYREEE (reference sequence). CDR3 bases: TGTGCCAGCCGCGGCAGATTGAACACCGGGGAGCTGTTTTTT. Amino acid sequence: CASRGRLNTGELFF.

This clone was seen just once. In the same sample, other DNA sequences code for this CDR3. The V gene is TRBV5-1, the J gene TRBJ2-2; tentatively, D is TRBD2 (6 bases). The CDR3 sequence is 15 residues long. V lost 4 bases and J lost 1, with 11 bases in between. The V gene's germline CDR1 is SGHRS and CDR2 YFSETQ. CDR3 residues: CASSAGLWNTGELFF. The CDR3 DNA follows: TGCGCCAGCAGCGCGGGACTGTGGAACACCGGGGAGCTGTTTTTT.

V usage is TRBV19 and J usage is TRBJ2-3; D is ambiguous. V gave up 7 bases and J gave up 2 bases, with 10 bases separating them. The germline gives CDR1 LNHDA, CDR2 SQIVND (reference sequence). The CDR3 loop spans 13 amino acids. In DNA, the CDR3 is TGTGCCAGTAATGCAGACGCCACAGATACGCAGTATTTT. Translating gives CASNADATDTQYF.

The rearrangement uses TRBV2 and TRBJ1-6, with D perhaps matching TRBD1 (6 bases). The CDR3 totals 15 residues. V was clipped by 4 bases and J by 3 bases, with 10 bases between them. The germline V gene has CDR1 SNHLY and CDR2 FYNNEI. Here the CDR3 reads CASSVTGNYNSPLHF. CDR3 sequence (DNA): TGTGCCAGCAGTGTGACAGGCAACTATAATTCACCCCTCCACTTT.

V is TRBV18 and J is TRBJ1-1; D may be TRBD1 (5 bases). Trimming took off 6 bases at V and 11 bases at J, with 19 bases between the two ends. CDR1 is KGHSH, CDR2 LQKENI, per germline. The CDR3 sequence is 13 residues long. The CDR3 DNA is TGTGCCAGCTCTCCATCAACGCAGGGTCTGGCTTTCTTT. Protein product: CASSPSTQGLAFF.

This chain connects TRBV30 to TRBJ2-4; D unclear. The CDR3 totals 14 residues. The V gene lost 0 bases and the J gene lost 6 bases, with 12 bases spanning the gap. The germline V gene has CDR1 GTSNPN and CDR2 SVGIG (reference sequence). The CDR3: CAWSVPGRGNIQYF. In DNA, the CDR3 is TGTGCCTGGAGTGTACCCGGGCGCGGAAACATTCAGTACTTC.

The chain joins TRBV7-2 to TRBJ1-2; weak D call: TRBD1 (5 bases). Germline V CDR1 and CDR2: SGHTA, FQGNSA. Trimming stripped 5 bases from V and 1 base from J, with 11 bases between. The CDR3 consists of 14 residues. The CDR3 DNA follows: TGTGCCAGCAGCCCATCCGGGGGTAACTATGGCTACACCTTC. Its protein product is CASSPSGGNYGYTF.

The chain carries TRBV5-8 and TRBJ1-4; 10 bases agree with TRBD1. This CDR3 is built from 17 residues. V lost 0 bases and J lost 3; bases outside the gene matches: 5. CDR1 and CDR2 from the germline V gene are SGHTS and YDEGEE. The CDR3 nucleotides are TGTGCCAGCAGCTTGGATCGACAGGGGGCTTCTAATGAAAAACTGTTTTTT. It specifies CASSLDRQGASNEKLFF. Looking up the rest from reference TRBV5-8 and TRBJ1-4 gives the full variable domain: EAGVTQSPTHLIKTRGQQATLRCSPISGHTSVYWYQQALGLGLQFLLWYDEGEERNRGNFPPRFSGRQFPNYSSELNVNALELEDSALYLCASSLDRQGASNEKLFFGSGTQLSVL.

The V call is TRBV11-2, the J call TRBJ2-1; TRBD2 aligns across 12 bases. Trimming took 2 bases from V and 4 from J; bases not matched to a gene: 6. Germline-derived CDR1 and CDR2 are SGHAT and FQNNGV. CDR3 length: 17 amino acids. CDR3 in DNA: TGTGCCAGCAGCTTAACACTAGCGGGGGGTAGATACAATGAGCAGTTCTTC. It specifies CASSLTLAGGRYNEQFF.

This chain joins TRBV6-1 and TRBJ1-5; D possibly corresponds to TRBD1 (5 bases). The CDR3 contains 15 residues. The V and J ends lost 3 bases and 4 bases respectively, with 13 bases between them. Germline CDR1 is MNHNS and CDR2 is SASEGT. CDR3 amino acids: CASSEWGGTNQPQHF. Here the CDR3 DNA reads TGTGCCAGCAGTGAGTGGGGGGGTACAAATCAGCCCCAGCATTTT.

The V and J genes are TRBV2 and TRBJ1-5; D might be TRBD1 (6 bases). The CDR3 is made up of 14 amino acids. Germline V gene sequence: CDR1 SNHLY, CDR2 FYNNEI. Trimming stripped 8 bases from V and 9 bases from J, with 20 bases between. The CDR3 loop reads CASGRDDRPGPQHF. For the CDR3, the DNA is TGTGCCAGCGGGAGGGACGACAGGCCTGGGCCCCAGCATTTT.

V and J are TRBV2 and TRBJ1-1, with D perhaps matching TRBD1 (5 bases). This CDR3 comprises 13 residues. Looked up from germline, CDR1 is SNHLY and CDR2 is FYNNEI. Trimming cost V 3 bases and J 0 bases, with 5 bases left between them. This CDR3 is CASSDRVNTEAFF. The CDR3 nucleotides are TGTGCCAGCAGTGACAGGGTGAACACTGAAGCTTTCTTT. The whole variable domain, filled in from reference TRBV2 and TRBJ1-1, reads EPEVTQTPSHQVTQMGQEVILRCVPISNHLYFYWYRQILGQKVEFLVSFYNNEISEKSEIFDDQFSVERPDGSNFTLKIRSTKLEDSAMYFCASSDRVNTEAFFGQGTRLTVV.

The chain uses TRBV19 and TRBJ1-2; D is possibly TRBD1 (6 bases). The germline CDR1 and CDR2 sequences are LNHDA and SQIVND (reference sequence). Trimming cost V 7 bases and J 2 bases, with 14 bases left between them. The length of the CDR3 is 14 residues. CDR3 protein: CASTQDRLNYGYTF. The CDR3 nucleotides read TGTGCCAGTACCCAAGACAGGTTGAACTATGGCTACACCTTC. The full variable domain, its missing parts supplied by reference TRBV19 and TRBJ1-2, is DGGITQSPKYLFRKEGQNVTLSCEQNLNHDAMYWYRQDPGQGLRLIYYSQIVNDFQKGDIAEGYSVSREKKESFPLTVTSAQKNPTAFYLCASTQDRLNYGYTFGSGTRLTVV.